This T cell receptor beta chain was profiled in a study of blood T cell repertoires in COVID-19. Study summary: The analysed material was cDNA or gDNA that came from T cells, B-cell-depleted T cells, or PBMCs.

Under the authors' procedure: Amplifying reference gene primers gave estimates of nucleated cell counts. Using immunoSEQ multiplex PCR, the repertoire was profiled, and TCRdb retains in-frame clones only, with some absent. The V and J calls and clone size are taken from that table; D and trimming were inferred from the DNA. The repertoire holds about 140,000 clones, with roughly 86% as singletons. The V gene end was trimmed by 4 bases and the J gene end by 4 bases; junction bases not matched to a gene: 12. CDR3 length: 17 amino acids. CDR1 MGHRA and CDR2 YSYEKL come from the germline V gene. Participants came from fewer than 25 US areas, aged about 18 to 89 years. Participants had their cohort set by participant-reported clinical history.

The sequencing input was PBMCs or T cells enriched from blood (not recorded which). The receptor was derived from a woman in her forties or fifties with acute COVID-19. The J gene is TRBJ2-3, the V gene TRBV4-1, with TRBD2 matching 9 bases. The CDR3 is CASSLRTGGRAADTQYF. CDR3 DNA sequence: TGCGCCAGCAGCCTACGGACGGGCGGGAGGGCCGCAGATACGCAGTATTTT.